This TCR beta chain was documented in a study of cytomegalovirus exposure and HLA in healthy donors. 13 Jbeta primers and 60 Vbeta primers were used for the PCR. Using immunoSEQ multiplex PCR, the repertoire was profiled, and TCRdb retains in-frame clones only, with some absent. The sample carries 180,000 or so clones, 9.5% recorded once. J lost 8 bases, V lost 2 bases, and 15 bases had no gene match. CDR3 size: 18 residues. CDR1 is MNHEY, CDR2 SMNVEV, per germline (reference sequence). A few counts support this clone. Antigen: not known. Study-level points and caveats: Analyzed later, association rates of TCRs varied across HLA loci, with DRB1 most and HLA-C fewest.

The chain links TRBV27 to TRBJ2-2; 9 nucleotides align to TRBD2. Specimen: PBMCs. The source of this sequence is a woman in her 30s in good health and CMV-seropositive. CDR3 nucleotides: TGTGCCAGCAGTTTAAGTAGGATAGCGGGAGAAAGGTCGGGGGAGCTGTTTTTT. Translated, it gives CASSLSRIAGERSGELFF.